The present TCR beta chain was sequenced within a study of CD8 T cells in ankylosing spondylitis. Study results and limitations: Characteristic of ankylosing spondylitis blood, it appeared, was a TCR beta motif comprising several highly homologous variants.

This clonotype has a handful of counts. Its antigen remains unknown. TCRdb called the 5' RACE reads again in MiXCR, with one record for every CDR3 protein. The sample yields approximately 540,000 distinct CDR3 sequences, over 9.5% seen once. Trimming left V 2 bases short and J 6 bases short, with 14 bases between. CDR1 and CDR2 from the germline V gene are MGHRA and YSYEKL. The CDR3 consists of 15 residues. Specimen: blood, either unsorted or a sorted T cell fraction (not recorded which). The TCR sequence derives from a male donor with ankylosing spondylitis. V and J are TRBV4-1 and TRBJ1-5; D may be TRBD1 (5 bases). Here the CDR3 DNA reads TGCGCCAGCAGCCAATTGGAGGGGTACGTTCAGCCCCAGCATTTT. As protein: CASSQLEGYVQPQHF.